Included here is one T cell receptor (beta chain) sequence, with context. No cognate antigen has been identified for it. No much larger clone exists at a distance of one base, and base qualities are not known. TCR alpha and beta CDR3 regions were amplified with the iRepertoire nested amplicon-rescue multiplex PCR (arm-PCR) platform from RNA. The input for one-step reverse transcription and amplification was roughly 100-450 ng of either tissue mRNA or PBMC total RNA. Following bead purification, Illumina adapters were added by a secondary multiplex PCR, and the libraries were gel-purified between 200 and 400 bp. Internal 6-nucleotide barcodes were carried by the libraries and were used for demultiplexing. Libraries were sequenced on an Illumina MiSeq with 2x220 or 2x250 nucleotide paired-end reads. In the authors' own workflow: Paired reads were merged using FLASH 1.2.11 and were aligned to the GRCh37 human genome using BWA-MEM, after which TRA and TRB reads were extracted. V and J assignment used an IMGT-derived reference of cassette sequences and CDR3 motifs that included pseudogenes. Reads were translated in three frames, and productive CDR3s were defined by a C…FGXG motif without stop codons. A clonotype was defined as a unique combination of a V-J cassette pair and a CDR3 amino acid sequence. Reads were filtered by Hamming distance, thresholded by each sample's sequence error rate in mapped regions. TCRdb took the public reads, trimmed them with fastp at Q25, ran MiXCR for clone calling and kept in-frame beta chains. Every distinct CDR3 protein forms one entry, paired with its most common genes and DNA. TCRdb, not the authors, supplied the V and J calls. Here the sample has more than 350,000 distinct CDR3 sequences; 35% to 45% occur a single time. Around 12% of the sample lies in the top ten.

The sample comes from a study of glioma-infiltrating T cells (dated by TCRdb to the mid-2010s). About the investigation overall: Low-grade gliomas were represented by WHO grade II oligodendrogliomas or astrocytomas, and glioblastomas were represented by WHO grade IV tumors that were sampled at initial rather than recurrent diagnosis. Dexamethasone was administered to glioma patients for six or fewer days before surgery. The sequencing target for blood libraries was roughly 4.5- to 11-fold coverage of 950,000 to 1,000,000 peripheral T cells. Glioma tissue, non-neoplastic brain tissue and matched peripheral blood mononuclear cells were used as sources from which TCR alpha- and beta-chain repertoires were sequenced. To measure divergence between tissue and blood T-cell populations, each tissue-infiltrating repertoire was compared with the peripheral blood repertoire of the same patient. The paired cohort comprised three low-grade glioma patients, under 10 primary glioblastoma patients and three non-glioma patients contributing non-neoplastic brain tissue.

Immediately after resection, surgical brain or tumor specimens were cryofrozen in liquid nitrogen, and peripheral blood cells were collected at the same time. Study-level results and caveats: The group comparisons were based on small numbers of patients: three non-neoplastic, three low-grade glioma and fewer than ten glioblastoma patients. VJ-independent divergence between tissue and blood was below expectation in non-neoplastic patients but above expectation in all gliomas, especially low-grade gliomas. Patients with low tissue-blood divergence were marked by a signature set of shared blood CDR3 motifs, and this signature set was depleted in highly divergent patients. Very few CDR3 sequences were shared between tissue and blood, attributed to high CDR3 diversity and limited sampling.

CDR1 and CDR2 are read off the germline V gene as SGHRS and YFSETQ. V drops 0 bases and J drops 1 base, leaving 13 bases in between. The CDR3 holds 16 amino acids from the cysteine to the phenylalanine. Only the CDR3 DNA is retained, 48 bases long and in frame from the first base. The TCR sequence derives from a human donor with low-grade glioma or glioblastoma, undergoing nonglioma brain surgery, or in good health (not recorded which). The rearranged chain carries TRBV5-1 and TRBJ1-1, with no confident D gene call. The sequenced material came from glioma tissue, nonneoplastic brain tissue, or PBMCs (not recorded which). CDR3 region: CASSLGTGQTNTEAFF. Read as DNA, the sequence is TGCGCCAGCAGCTTGGGGACCGGGCAAACGAACACTGAAGCTTTCTTT.